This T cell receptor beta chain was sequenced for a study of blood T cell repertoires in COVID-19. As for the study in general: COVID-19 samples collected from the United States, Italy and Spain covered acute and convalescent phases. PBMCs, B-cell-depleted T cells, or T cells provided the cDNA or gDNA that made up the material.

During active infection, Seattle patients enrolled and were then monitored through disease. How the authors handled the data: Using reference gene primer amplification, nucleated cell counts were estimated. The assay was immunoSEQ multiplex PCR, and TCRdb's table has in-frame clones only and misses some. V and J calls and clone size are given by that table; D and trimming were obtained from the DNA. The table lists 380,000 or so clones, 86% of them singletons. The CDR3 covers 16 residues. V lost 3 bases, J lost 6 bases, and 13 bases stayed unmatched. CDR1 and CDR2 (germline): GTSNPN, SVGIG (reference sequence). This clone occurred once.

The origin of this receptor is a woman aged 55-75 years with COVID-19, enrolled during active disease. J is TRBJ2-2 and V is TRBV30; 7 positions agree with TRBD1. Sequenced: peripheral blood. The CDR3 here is CAWSKQGRALAGELFF. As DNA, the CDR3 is TGTGCCTGGAGCAAACAGGGGCGCGCGTTGGCCGGGGAGCTGTTTTTT.